These 20 T cell receptor beta chains were all obtained from the same sample, sequenced in a study of HIV-infected patients and healthy controls. Alpha and beta constant-region primers primed reverse transcription of around 500 ng RNA. Using multiplexing indices, alpha and beta chain libraries were generated apart by chain-specific third strand synthesis. A single record per CDR3 protein comes from TCRdb applying MiXCR to the 5' RACE reads. The table includes about 10,000 distinct CDR3 sequences, less than 9.5% detected once. Whole blood was used without fractionation, so all unsorted peripheral T cells were included. The sequenced sample was blood. These receptors were collected from an adult in good health.

This clonotype has at least ten counts. The chain has TRBV2 and TRBJ1-3, with D hard to call. The CDR3 is 14 residues long. The germline gives CDR1 SNHLY, CDR2 FYNNEI. The V end lost 2 bases, the J end lost 4 bases, and 9 bases lay between the germline ends. This chain's CDR3 is CASSEPRHGNTIYF. CDR3 DNA: TGTGCCAGCAGTGAACCCCGTCACGGAAACACCATATATTTT.

In this sample, this clonotype turned up many times. This chain uses TRBV19 with TRBJ1-5; weak D call: TRBD1 (6 bases). Between the trimmed V and J ends, which lost 7 bases and 3 bases, there was a span of 13 bases. Germline CDR1 and CDR2: LNHDA and SQIVND (reference sequence). The CDR3 has 14 residues. The CDR3 DNA is TGTGCCAGTATTGGGAGGGGGAACAATCAGCCCCAGCATTTT. It translates to CASIGRGNNQPQHF. The whole variable domain, remainder taken from reference TRBV19 and TRBJ1-5, is DGGITQSPKYLFRKEGQNVTLSCEQNLNHDAMYWYRQDPGQGLRLIYYSQIVNDFQKGDIAEGYSVSREKKESFPLTVTSAQKNPTAFYLCASIGRGNNQPQHFGDGTRLSIL.

This clonotype was recorded at least ten times. The DNA of the CDR3 is TGTGCCAGCAGTTACTCGACTAGCGGGGGGGAGCAGTACTTC. It translates to CASSYSTSGGEQYF. The genes are TRBV6-2 or TRBV6-3 and TRBJ2-7; 13 nucleotides match TRBD2. CDR1 and CDR2 from the germline V gene are MNHEY and SVGEGT. This CDR3 contains 14 residues. The ends lost 0 bases at V and 7 bases at J; junction bases unmatched: 0.

This clonotype was seen a few times. This chain links TRBV6-4 with TRBJ2-2; the D is unclear. Germline V gene lookup returns CDR1 MRHNA and CDR2 SNTAGT. This CDR3 has 13 amino acids. The germline V and J ends were trimmed by 2 bases and 6 bases, with 7 bases remaining between them. The CDR3 DNA follows: TGTGCCAGCAGTGACAGGTTCGCCGGGGAGCTGTTTTTT. This sequence encodes CASSDRFAGELFF.

With regard to this clonotype: In this CDR3 the conserved last residue, phenylalanine or tryptophan, is missing, so a read error is likely. The genes are TRBV29-1 and TRBJ1-2; D is unclear. Looked up from germline, CDR1 is SQVTM and CDR2 is ANQGSEA. Between the trimmed V and J ends, which lost 1 base and 3 bases, there was a span of 6 bases. The CDR3 totals 12 residues. CDR3 residues: CSVEGGDYGYTY. The CDR3 DNA reads TGCAGCGTTGAAGGGGGTGACTATGGCTACACCTAC.

This clonotype has at least ten counts. The chain has TRBV11-2 and TRBJ2-7; TRBD1 matches 7 bases. The V gene end was trimmed by 0 bases and the J gene end by 7 bases; junction bases not matched to a gene: 6. CDR3 length: 14 amino acids. From germline, CDR1 is SGHAT and CDR2 FQNNGV. CDR3 DNA sequence: TGTGCCAGCAGCTTAGAACAGGGGACGGGGGAGCAGTACTTC. Encoded protein: CASSLEQGTGEQYF.

At least ten counts were recorded for this clonotype. The chain's CDR3 is CSLPLPNRDRASAFF. The CDR3 DNA sequence: TGCAGTTTACCCCTTCCAAACCGGGACAGGGCATCTGCTTTCTTT. The chain uses TRBV20-1 and TRBJ1-1; TRBD1 matches 9 bases. The CDR3 extends over 15 amino acids. Germline assignment: CDR1 DFQATT and CDR2 SNEGSKA (reference sequence). V lost 8 bases and J lost 11; bases outside the gene matches: 21.

This clonotype appeared many times. The chain recombines TRBV7-9 with TRBJ2-7; D is undetermined. The CDR3 has 13 residues. From germline, CDR1 is SEHNR and CDR2 FQNEAQ (reference sequence). The V and J ends lost 1 base and 0 bases respectively, with 4 bases between them. The CDR3 bases are TGTGCCAGCAGCTTAGAAGTCTCCTACGAGCAGTACTTC. It specifies CASSLEVSYEQYF.

This clonotype occurred many times. This chain connects TRBV5-1 to TRBJ1-6, with 8 bases identical to TRBD1. V lost 0 bases and J lost 0; bases outside the gene matches: 2. This CDR3 has 17 amino acids. CDR1 and CDR2 from the germline V gene are SGHRS and YFSETQ. CDR3 loop: CASSLGTGSSYNSPLHF. The DNA of the CDR3 is TGCGCCAGCAGCTTGGGGACAGGGAGCTCCTATAATTCACCCCTCCACTTT. The complete variable domain, with remaining parts taken from reference TRBV5-1 and TRBJ1-6, reads KAGVTQTPRYLIKTRGQQVTLSCSPISGHRSVSWYQQTPGQGLQFLFEYFSETQRNKGNFPGRFSGRQFSNSRSEMNVSTLELGDSALYLCASSLGTGSSYNSPLHFGNGTRLTVT.

This clonotype was seen repeatedly, ten times or more. The chain joins TRBV3-1 to TRBJ1-5; maybe TRBD1 (5 bases). There are 15 residues in the CDR3. Trimming removed 3 bases at V and 0 bases at J, with 9 bases between. Germline-derived CDR1 and CDR2 are LGHDT and YNNKEL (reference sequence). CDR3 sequence (DNA): TGTGCCAGCAGCCAGGGGGTCGATAGCAATCAGCCCCAGCATTTT. This sequence encodes CASSQGVDSNQPQHF.

This clonotype is classed as medium-sized. The genes are TRBV5-1 and TRBJ2-3; 14 bases match TRBD2. The V gene end was trimmed by 4 bases and the J gene end by 5 bases; junction bases not matched to a gene: 6. Germline assignment: CDR1 SGHRS and CDR2 YFSETQ. The length of the CDR3 is 16 residues. The CDR3 here is CASSAGTSGGGDTQYF. For the CDR3, the DNA is TGCGCCAGCAGCGCAGGGACTAGCGGGGGTGGAGATACGCAGTATTTT.

The chain carries TRBV28 and TRBJ1-1; D remains ambiguous. Deletions cut 8 bases from V and 3 bases from J, with 16 bases between. Germline V gene data show CDR1 as MDHEN and CDR2 as SYDVKM. The CDR3 has 14 amino acids. CDR3 amino acids: CASPPAGLDTEAFF. CDR3 nucleotides: TGTGCCAGCCCCCCGGCAGGCCTAGACACTGAAGCTTTCTTT.

By share of the sample, this clonotype is medium-sized. The rearrangement joins TRBV2 to TRBJ2-3; 11 bases match TRBD1. Germline V lookup: CDR1 SNHLY, CDR2 FYNNEI. Unmatched junction bases numbered 0, after V lost 6 bases and J lost 1 base. CDR3 length: 14 residues. CDR3 sequence: CASRDRGRTDTQYF. The CDR3 DNA is TGTGCCAGCAGGGACAGGGGGCGCACAGATACGCAGTATTTT.

Relative to its sample, this clonotype is medium-sized (0.01 to 0.1%). The V and J genes are TRBV10-3 and TRBJ1-5, with TRBD1 as a possible D gene (5 bases). V was clipped by 10 bases and J by 1 base, with 14 bases between them. CDR3 length: 14 amino acids. The germline V gene has CDR1 ENHRY and CDR2 SYGVKD. The CDR3 DNA follows: TGTGCCACCAGAATAGGGGCCAGCAATCAGCCCCAGCATTTT. Translation gives CATRIGASNQPQHF.

This clonotype came up a few times. V is TRBV6-5 and J is TRBJ1-5; D gene unclear. Germline V gene data show CDR1 as MNHEY and CDR2 as SVGAGI. This CDR3 comprises 14 residues. Trimming stripped 5 bases from V and 4 bases from J, with 12 bases between. The chain's CDR3 is CASSDRAGNQPQHF. The CDR3 DNA follows: TGTGCCAGCAGTGACCGGGCCGGGAATCAGCCCCAGCATTTT.

CDR3 residues: CASTNRGGYSYNEQFF. The CDR3 region has the DNA TGTGCCAGTACTAATCGGGGGGGTTATTCCTACAATGAGCAGTTCTTC. The chain links TRBV19 to TRBJ2-1, with TRBD2 identical over 8 bases. The CDR3 loop spans 16 amino acids. CDR1 and CDR2 (germline): LNHDA, SQIVND (reference sequence). V lost 7 bases to trimming and J lost 1 base; unmatched junction nucleotides: 9.

This clonotype is classed as medium-sized (0.01 to 0.1%). The rearrangement joins TRBV6-2 or TRBV6-3 to TRBJ1-2; D possibly corresponds to TRBD1 (5 bases). The V gene lost 7 bases and the J gene lost 2 bases, with 11 bases spanning the gap. The germline V gene has CDR1 MNHEY and CDR2 SVGEGT. This CDR3 has 13 amino acids. The CDR3 DNA reads as TGTGCCAGCACATTTCGACAGAACTATGGCTACACCTTC. Translation gives CASTFRQNYGYTF.

This clonotype counts as medium-sized. This rearrangement joins TRBV12-3 or TRBV12-4 to TRBJ2-2; 7 bases are a match to TRBD1. V was clipped by 6 bases and J by 2 bases; unmatched bases: 6. This CDR3 has 15 residues. The CDR3 reads CASSLGTANTGELFF. For the CDR3, the DNA is TGTGCCAGCAGCCTCGGGACAGCCAACACCGGGGAGCTGTTTTTT.

By sample fraction, this clonotype is medium-sized. The genes are TRBV24-1 and TRBJ1-5; the D is unclear. The germline V and J ends were trimmed by 7 bases and 0 bases, with 6 bases remaining between them. This CDR3 is 13 amino acids long. Germline V gives CDR1 KGHDR, CDR2 SFDVKD. The CDR3 DNA follows: TGTGCCACCAGCTGGGATAGCAATCAGCCCCAGCATTTT. Its translation: CATSWDSNQPQHF.

In its sample, this clonotype ranks as medium-sized. The J gene is TRBJ1-1, the V gene TRBV14, with no clear D. Germline CDR1 and CDR2: SGHDN and FVKESK. This CDR3 is built from 12 residues. The V and J ends lost 5 bases and 5 bases respectively, with 9 bases between them. The CDR3 nucleotides read TGTGCCAGCAGCACCGGGTGGACTGAAGCTTTCTTT. Protein: CASSTGWTEAFF.